This TCR beta chain is drawn from a study of T cells after yellow fever vaccination. The CDR3 extends over 14 amino acids. Trimming removed 1 base from V and 14 bases from J; junction bases left unmatched: 10. This clonotype was recorded a few times. Its cognate antigen is unknown. General study findings and limits: Bulk-population clonotypes that are abundant could appear as contaminants in FACS-sorted repertoires.

TCRdb reprocessed the 5' RACE reads with MiXCR, giving one entry per CDR3 protein. The sample shows 300,000 or so distinct CDR3 sequences, 10% to 15% of them seen only once. The receptor's source is a man aged 25 to 40 who received the YFV17D yellow fever vaccine. This sequence joins TRBV12-3 or TRBV12-4 and TRBJ2-4, with 8 positions matching TRBD1. The specimen comprised CD4+ T cells sorted from PBMCs, sampled 45 days after the yellow fever booster vaccination. CDR3 DNA sequence: TGTGCCAGCAGTTTAGTCAGGGGGCAGGAGCCCAAGTACTTC. It specifies CASSLVRGQEPKYF.